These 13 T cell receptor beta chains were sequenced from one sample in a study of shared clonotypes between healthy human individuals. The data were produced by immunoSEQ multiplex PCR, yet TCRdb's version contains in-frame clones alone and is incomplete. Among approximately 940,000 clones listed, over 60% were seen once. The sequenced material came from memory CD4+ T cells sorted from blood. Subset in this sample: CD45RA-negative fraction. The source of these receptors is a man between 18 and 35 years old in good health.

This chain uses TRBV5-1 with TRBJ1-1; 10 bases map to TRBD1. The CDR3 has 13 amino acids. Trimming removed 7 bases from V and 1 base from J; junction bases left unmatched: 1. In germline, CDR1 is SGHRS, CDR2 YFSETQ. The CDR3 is CASGTGENTEAFF. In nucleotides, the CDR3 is TGCGCCAGCGGGACAGGGGAGAACACTGAAGCTTTCTTT.

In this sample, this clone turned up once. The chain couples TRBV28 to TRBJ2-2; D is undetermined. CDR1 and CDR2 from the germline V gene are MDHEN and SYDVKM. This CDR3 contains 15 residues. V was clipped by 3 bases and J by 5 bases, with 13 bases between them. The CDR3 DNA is TGTGCCAGCAGTTTTAGGCGGCTTTCGACCGGGGAGCTGTTTTTT. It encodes CASSFRRLSTGELFF. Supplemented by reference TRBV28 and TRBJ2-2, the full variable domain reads DVKVTQSSRYLVKRTGEKVFLECVQDMDHENMFWYRQDPGLGLRLIYFSYDVKMKEKGDIPEGYSVSREKKERFSLILESASTNQTSMYLCASSFRRLSTGELFFGEGSRLTVL.

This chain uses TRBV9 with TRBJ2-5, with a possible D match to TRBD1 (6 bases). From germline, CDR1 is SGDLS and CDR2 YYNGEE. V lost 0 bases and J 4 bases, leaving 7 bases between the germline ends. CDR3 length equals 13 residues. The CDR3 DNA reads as TGTGCCAGCAGCGTAGGGGACACAGAGACCCAGTACTTC. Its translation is CASSVGDTETQYF.

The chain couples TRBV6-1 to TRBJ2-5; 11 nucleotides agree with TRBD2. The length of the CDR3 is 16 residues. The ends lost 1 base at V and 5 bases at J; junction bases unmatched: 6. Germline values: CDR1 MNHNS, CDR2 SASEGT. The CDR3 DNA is TGTGCCAGCAGTGAAGTAGCGGGGGGGCCTTGGGAGACCCAGTACTTC. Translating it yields CASSEVAGGPWETQYF.

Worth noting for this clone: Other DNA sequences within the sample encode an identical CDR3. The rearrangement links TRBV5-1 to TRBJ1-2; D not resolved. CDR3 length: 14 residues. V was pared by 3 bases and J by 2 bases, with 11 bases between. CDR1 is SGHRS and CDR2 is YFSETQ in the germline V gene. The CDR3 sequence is CASSSGPANYGYTF. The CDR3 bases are TGCGCCAGCAGCTCAGGACCAGCGAACTATGGCTACACCTTC.

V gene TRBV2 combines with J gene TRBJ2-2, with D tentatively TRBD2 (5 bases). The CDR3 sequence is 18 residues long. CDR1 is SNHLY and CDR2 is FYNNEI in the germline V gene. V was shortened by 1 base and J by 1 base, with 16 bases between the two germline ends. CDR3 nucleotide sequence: TGTGCCAGCAGTGAAGTCCCGGGGTGGGAAATGAACACCGGGGAGCTGTTTTTT. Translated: CASSEVPGWEMNTGELFF. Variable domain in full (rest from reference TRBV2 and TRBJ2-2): EPEVTQTPSHQVTQMGQEVILRCVPISNHLYFYWYRQILGQKVEFLVSFYNNEISEKSEIFDDQFSVERPDGSNFTLKIRSTKLEDSAMYFCASSEVPGWEMNTGELFFGEGSRLTVL.

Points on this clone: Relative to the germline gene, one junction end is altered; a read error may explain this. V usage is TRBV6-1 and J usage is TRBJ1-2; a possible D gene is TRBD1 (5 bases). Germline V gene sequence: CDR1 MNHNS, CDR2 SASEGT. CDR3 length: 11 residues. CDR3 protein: CASNLNGVRVF. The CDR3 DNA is TGTGCCAGCAACTTGAACGGTGTCAGGGTCTTC.

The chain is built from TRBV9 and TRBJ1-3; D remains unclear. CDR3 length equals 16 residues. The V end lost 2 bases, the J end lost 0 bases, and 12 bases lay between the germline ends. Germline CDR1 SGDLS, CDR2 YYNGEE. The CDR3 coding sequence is TGTGCCAGCAGCGTCGAACCCCGGAGCTCTGGAAACACCATATATTTT. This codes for CASSVEPRSSGNTIYF.

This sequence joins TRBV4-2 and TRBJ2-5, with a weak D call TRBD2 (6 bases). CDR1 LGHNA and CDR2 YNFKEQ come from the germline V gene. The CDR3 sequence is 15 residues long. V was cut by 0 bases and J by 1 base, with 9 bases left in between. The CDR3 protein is CASSQDGTSQETQYF. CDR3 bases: TGTGCCAGCAGCCAAGATGGGACTTCCCAAGAGACCCAGTACTTC.

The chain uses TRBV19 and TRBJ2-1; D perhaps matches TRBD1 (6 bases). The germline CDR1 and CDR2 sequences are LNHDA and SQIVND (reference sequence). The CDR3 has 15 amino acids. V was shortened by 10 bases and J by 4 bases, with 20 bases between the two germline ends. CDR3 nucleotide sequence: TGTGCCACTAAGTCGGGAACAGGGTATTACAATGAGCAGTTCTTC. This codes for CATKSGTGYYNEQFF.

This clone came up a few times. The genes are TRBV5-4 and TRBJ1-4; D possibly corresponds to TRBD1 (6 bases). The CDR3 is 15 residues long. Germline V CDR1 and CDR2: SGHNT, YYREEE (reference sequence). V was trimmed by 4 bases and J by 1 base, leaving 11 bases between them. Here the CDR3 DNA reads TGTGCCAGCAGCCCGGACAGTTTAACTAATGAAAAACTGTTTTTT. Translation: CASSPDSLTNEKLFF.

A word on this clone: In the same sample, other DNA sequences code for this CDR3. CDR3 amino acids: CASSLVGQETQYF. The CDR3 bases are TGCGCCAGCAGCTTGGTCGGGCAAGAGACCCAGTACTTC. The chain joins TRBV5-1 to TRBJ2-5, with D uncertain. Germline CDR1 is SGHRS and CDR2 is YFSETQ. This CDR3 has 13 residues. V was shortened by 0 bases and J by 2 bases, with 5 bases between the two germline ends.

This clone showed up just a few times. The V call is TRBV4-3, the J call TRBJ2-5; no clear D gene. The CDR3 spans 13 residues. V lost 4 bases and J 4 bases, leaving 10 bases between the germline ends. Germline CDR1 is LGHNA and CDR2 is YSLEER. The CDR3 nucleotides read TGCGCCAGCAGCCGAAACGAAAGAGAGACCCAGTACTTC. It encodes CASSRNERETQYF.